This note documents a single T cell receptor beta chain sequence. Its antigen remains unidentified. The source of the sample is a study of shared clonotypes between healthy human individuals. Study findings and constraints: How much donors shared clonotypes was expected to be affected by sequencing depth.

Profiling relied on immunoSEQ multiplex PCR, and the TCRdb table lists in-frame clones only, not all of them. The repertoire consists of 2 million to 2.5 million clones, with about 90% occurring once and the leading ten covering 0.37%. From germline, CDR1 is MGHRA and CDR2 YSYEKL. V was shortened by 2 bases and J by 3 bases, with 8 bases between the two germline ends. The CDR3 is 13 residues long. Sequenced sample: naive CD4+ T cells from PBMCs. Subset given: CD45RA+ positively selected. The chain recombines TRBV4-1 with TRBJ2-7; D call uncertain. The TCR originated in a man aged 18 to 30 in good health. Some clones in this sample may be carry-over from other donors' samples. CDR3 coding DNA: TGCGCCAGCAGCCAAACACAAGACTACGAGCAGTACTTC. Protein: CASSQTQDYEQYF.